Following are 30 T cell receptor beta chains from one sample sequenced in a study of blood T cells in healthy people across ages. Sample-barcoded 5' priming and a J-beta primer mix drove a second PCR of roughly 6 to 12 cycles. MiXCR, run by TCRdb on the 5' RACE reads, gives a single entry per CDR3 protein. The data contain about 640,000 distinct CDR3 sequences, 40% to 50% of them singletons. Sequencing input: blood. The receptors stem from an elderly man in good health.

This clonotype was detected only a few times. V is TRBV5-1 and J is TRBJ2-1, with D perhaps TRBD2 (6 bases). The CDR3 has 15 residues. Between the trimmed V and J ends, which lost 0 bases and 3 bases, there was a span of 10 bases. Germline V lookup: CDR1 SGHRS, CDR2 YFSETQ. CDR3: CASSLDGTLYNEQFF. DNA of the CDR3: TGCGCCAGCAGCTTGGACGGGACTCTCTACAATGAGCAGTTCTTC.

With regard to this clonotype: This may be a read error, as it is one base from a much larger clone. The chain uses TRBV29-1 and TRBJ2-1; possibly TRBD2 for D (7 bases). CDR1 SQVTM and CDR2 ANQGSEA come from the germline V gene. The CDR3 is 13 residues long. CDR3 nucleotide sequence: TGCAGCGCTGAAGGGGGGGACTACAATGAGCAGTTCTTC. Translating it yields CSAEGGDYNEQFF.

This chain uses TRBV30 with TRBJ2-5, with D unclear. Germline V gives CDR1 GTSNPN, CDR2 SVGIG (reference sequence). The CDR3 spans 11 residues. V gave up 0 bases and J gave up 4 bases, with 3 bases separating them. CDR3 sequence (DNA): TGTGCCTGGAGTGTAATAGAGACCCAGTACTTC. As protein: CAWSVIETQYF.

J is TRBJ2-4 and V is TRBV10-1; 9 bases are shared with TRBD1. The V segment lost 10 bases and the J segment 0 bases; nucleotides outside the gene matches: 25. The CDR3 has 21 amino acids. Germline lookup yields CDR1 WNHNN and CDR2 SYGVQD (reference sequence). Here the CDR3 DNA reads TGCGCCACGCGGACAGGGGTCCTACCGAGGCGGGAAACCTTAGCCAAAAACATTCAGTACTTC. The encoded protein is CATRTGVLPRRETLAKNIQYF.

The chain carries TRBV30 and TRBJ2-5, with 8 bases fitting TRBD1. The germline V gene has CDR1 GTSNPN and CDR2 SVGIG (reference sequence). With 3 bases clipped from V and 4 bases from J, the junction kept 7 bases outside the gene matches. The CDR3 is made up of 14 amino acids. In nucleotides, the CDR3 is TGTGCCTGGAGCCCCGGCAGGGGGCCAGAGACCCAGTACTTC. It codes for CAWSPGRGPETQYF.

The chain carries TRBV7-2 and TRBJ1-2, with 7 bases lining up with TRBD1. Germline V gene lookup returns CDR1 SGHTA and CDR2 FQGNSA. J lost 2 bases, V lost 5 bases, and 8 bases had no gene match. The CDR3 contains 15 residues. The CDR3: CASSPRDRQNYGYTF. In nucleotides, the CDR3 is TGTGCCAGCAGCCCCCGGGACAGACAAAACTATGGCTACACCTTC. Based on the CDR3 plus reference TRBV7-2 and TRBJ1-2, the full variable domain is GAGVSQSPSNKVTEKGKDVELRCDPISGHTALYWYRQSLGQGLEFLIYFQGNSAPDKSGLPSDRFSAERTGGSVSTLTIQRTQQEDSAVYLCASSPRDRQNYGYTFGSGTRLTVV.

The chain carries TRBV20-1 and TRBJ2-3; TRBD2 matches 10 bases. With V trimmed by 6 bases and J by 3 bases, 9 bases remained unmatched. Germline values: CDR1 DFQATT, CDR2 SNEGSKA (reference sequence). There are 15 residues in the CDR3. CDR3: CSAKGASGRTDTQYF. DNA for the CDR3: TGCAGTGCCAAGGGGGCTAGCGGGAGAACAGATACGCAGTATTTT.

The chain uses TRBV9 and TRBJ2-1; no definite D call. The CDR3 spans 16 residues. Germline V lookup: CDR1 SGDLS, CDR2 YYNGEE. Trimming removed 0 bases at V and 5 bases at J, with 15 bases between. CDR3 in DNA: TGTGCCAGCAGCGTAGCCCCCCGACTCACCCACAATGAGCAGTTCTTC. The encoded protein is CASSVAPRLTHNEQFF.

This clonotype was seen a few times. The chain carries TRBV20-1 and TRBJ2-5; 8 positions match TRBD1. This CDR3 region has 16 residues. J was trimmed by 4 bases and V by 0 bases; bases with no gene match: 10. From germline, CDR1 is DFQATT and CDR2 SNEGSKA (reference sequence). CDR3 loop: CSARDWGTGNGETQYF. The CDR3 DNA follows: TGCAGTGCTAGAGATTGGGGGACAGGTAATGGAGAGACCCAGTACTTC.

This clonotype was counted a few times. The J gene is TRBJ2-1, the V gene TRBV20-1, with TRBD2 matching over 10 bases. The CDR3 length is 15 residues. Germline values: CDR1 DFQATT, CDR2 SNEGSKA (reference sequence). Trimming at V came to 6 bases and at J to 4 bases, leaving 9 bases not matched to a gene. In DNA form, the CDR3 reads TGCAGTGCACCGAAGACTAGCGGGCTTTACAATGAGCAGTTCTTC. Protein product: CSAPKTSGLYNEQFF.

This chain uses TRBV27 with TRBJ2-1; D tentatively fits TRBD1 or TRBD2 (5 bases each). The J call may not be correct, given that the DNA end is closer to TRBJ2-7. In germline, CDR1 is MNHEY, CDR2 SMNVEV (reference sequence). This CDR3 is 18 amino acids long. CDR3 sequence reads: CANYAKVSVRWGYNEQYF. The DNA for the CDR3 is TGTGCCAACTACGCCAAGGTTAGCGTGAGATGGGGCTACAATGAGCAGTACTTC.

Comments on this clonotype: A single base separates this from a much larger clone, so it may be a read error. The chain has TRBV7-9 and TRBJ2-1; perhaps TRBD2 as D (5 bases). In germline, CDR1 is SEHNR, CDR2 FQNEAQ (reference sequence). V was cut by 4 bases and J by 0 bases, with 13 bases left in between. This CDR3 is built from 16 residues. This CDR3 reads CASSSERVSSYNEQFF. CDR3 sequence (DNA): TGTGCCAGCAGCTCAGAGAGGGTTAGCTCCTACAATGAGCAGTTCTTC.

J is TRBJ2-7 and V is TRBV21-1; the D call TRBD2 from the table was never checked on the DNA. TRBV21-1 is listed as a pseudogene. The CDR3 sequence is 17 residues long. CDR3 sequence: CASSKRGSPTGGYEQYF. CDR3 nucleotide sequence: TGTGCCAGCAGCAAACGGGGCAGTCCCACCGGGGGCTACGAGCAGTACTTC.

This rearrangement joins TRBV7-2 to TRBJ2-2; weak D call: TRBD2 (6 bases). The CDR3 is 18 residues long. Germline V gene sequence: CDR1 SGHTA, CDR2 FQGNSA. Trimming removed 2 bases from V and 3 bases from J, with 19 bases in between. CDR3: CASSLIGPGGIYTGELFF. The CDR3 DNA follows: TGTGCCAGCAGCTTAATTGGCCCTGGCGGGATATACACCGGGGAGCTGTTTTTT. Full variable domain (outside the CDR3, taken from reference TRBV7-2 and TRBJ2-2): GAGVSQSPSNKVTEKGKDVELRCDPISGHTALYWYRQSLGQGLEFLIYFQGNSAPDKSGLPSDRFSAERTGGSVSTLTIQRTQQEDSAVYLCASSLIGPGGIYTGELFFGEGSRLTVL.

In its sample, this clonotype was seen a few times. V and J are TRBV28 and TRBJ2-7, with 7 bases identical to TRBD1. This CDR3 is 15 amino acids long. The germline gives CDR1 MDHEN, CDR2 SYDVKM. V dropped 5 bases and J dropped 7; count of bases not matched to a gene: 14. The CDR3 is CASSRTGTAPWEQYF. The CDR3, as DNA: TGTGCCAGCAGTCGAACGGGGACAGCTCCGTGGGAGCAGTACTTC.

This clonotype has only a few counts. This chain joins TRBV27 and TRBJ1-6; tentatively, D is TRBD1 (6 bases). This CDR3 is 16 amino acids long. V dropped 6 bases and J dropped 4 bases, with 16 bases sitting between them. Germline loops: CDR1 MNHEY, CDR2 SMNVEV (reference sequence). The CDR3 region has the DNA TGTGCCAGCAGCTTGCGGGCAGGGGTGTATAATTCACCCCTCCACTTT. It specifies CASSLRAGVYNSPLHF.

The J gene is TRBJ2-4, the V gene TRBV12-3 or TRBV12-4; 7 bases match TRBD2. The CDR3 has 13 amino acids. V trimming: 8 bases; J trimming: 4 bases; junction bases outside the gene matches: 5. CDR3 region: CASGTTGKNIQYF. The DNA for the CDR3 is TGTGCCAGCGGGACTACCGGGAAAAACATTCAGTACTTC.

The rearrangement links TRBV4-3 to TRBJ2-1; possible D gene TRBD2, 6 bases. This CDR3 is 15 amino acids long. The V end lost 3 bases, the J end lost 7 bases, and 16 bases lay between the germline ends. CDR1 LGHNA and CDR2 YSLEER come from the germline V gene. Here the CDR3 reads CASSQLGLTRNEQFF. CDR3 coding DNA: TGCGCCAGCAGCCAGCTTGGACTAACGAGGAATGAGCAGTTCTTC.

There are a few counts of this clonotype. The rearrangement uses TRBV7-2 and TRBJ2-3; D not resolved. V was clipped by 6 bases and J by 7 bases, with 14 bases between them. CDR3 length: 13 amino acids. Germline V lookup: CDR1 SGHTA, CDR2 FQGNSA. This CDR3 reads CASRVSLSYTQYF. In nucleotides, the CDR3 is TGTGCCAGCAGAGTCTCCCTCTCATATACGCAGTATTTT.

As DNA, the CDR3 is TGCAGTGCTCCTAATTACAGGGGAAACTACAATGAGCAGTTCTTC. Translated, it gives CSAPNYRGNYNEQFF. The chain has TRBV20-1 and TRBJ2-1, with 7 positions matching TRBD1. The CDR3 runs 15 residues. The V gene's germline CDR1 is DFQATT and CDR2 SNEGSKA (reference sequence). The V gene end was trimmed by 5 bases and the J gene end by 3 bases; junction bases not matched to a gene: 10.

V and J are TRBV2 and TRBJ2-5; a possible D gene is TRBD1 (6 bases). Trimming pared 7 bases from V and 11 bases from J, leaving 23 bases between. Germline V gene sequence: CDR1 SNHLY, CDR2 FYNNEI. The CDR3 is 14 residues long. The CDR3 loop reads CASTKITGSGEQYF. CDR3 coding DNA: TGTGCCAGCACCAAAATTACAGGGAGTGGAGAGCAGTACTTC.

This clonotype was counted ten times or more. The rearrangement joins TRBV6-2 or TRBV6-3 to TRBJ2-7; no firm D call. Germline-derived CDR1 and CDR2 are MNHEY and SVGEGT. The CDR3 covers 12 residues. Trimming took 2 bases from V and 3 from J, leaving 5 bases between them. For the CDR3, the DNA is TGTGCCAGCAGTTACGGCCGCTACGAGCAGTACTTC. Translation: CASSYGRYEQYF.

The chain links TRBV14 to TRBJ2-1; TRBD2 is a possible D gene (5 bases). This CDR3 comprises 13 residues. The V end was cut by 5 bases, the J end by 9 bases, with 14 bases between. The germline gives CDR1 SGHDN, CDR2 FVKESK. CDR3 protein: CASSDTRGGEQFF. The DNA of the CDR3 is TGTGCCAGCAGCGATACTAGAGGCGGTGAGCAGTTCTTC.

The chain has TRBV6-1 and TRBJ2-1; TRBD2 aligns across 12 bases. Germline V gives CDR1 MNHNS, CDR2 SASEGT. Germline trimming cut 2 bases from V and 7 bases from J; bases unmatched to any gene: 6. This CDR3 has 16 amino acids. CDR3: CASSESASGRGNEQFF. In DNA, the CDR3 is TGTGCCAGCAGTGAATCGGCTAGCGGGAGGGGTAATGAGCAGTTCTTC.

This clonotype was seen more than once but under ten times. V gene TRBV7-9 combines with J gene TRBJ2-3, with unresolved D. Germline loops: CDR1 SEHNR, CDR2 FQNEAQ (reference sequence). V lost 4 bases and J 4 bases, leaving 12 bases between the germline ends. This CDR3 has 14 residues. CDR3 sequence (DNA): TGTGCCAGCAGCTACAAGGGCGGCGCAGATACGCAGTATTTT. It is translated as CASSYKGGADTQYF. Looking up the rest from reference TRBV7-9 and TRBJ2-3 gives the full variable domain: DTGVSQNPRHKITKRGQNVTFRCDPISEHNRLYWYRQTLGQGPEFLTYFQNEAQLEKSRLLSDRFSAERPKGSFSTLEIQRTEQGDSAMYLCASSYKGGADTQYFGPGTRLTVL.

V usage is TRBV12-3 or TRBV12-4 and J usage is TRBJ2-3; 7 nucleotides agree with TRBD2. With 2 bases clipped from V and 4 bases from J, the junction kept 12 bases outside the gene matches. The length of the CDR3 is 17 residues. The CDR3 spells CASSLRGGLTSADTQYF. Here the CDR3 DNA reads TGTGCCAGCAGTTTAAGGGGCGGCCTCACTAGCGCAGATACGCAGTATTTT.

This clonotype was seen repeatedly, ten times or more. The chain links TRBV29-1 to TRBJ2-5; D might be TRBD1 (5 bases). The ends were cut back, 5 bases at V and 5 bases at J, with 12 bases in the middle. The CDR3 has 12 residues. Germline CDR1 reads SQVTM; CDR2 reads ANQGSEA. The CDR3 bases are TGCAGCGTTATAGGGGTTTGGGAGACCCAGTACTTC. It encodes CSVIGVWETQYF.

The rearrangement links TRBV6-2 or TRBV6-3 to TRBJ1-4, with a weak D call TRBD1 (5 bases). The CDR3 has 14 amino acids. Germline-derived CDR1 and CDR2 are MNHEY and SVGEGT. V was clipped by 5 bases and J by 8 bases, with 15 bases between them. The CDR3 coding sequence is TGTGCCAGCAGTGACCAGAGGGGAGGAGAAAAACTGTTTTTT. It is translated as CASSDQRGGEKLFF.

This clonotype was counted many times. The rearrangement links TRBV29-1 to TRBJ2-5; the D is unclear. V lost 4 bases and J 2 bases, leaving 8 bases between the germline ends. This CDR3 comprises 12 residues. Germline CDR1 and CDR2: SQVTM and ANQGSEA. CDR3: CSVVEQQETQYF. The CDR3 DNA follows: TGCAGCGTTGTGGAACAGCAAGAGACCCAGTACTTC.

The CDR3 DNA is TGCGCCAGCAGCCAGGAAGTTTCCCCTGAAGCTTTCTTT. This gives the protein CASSQEVSPEAFF. The chain recombines TRBV4-1 with TRBJ1-1; D uncertain. Trimming stripped 3 bases from V and 6 bases from J, with 11 bases between. Germline CDR1 reads MGHRA; CDR2 reads YSYEKL. There are 13 residues in the CDR3.